The 15 T cell receptor beta chains below were found in one sample sequenced in a study of cytomegalovirus exposure and HLA in healthy donors. The PCR contained 60 Vbeta and 13 Jbeta primers. Some clones are missing from TCRdb's copy, which holds only in-frame ones; the method was immunoSEQ multiplex PCR. Here the sample spans 100,000 to 150,000 clones, about three quarters being singletons. Material for sequencing was PBMCs. These receptors came from a man aged 25-45 years in good health and CMV-seronegative.

J is TRBJ1-2 and V is TRBV6-5, with 7 bases aligning to TRBD1. This CDR3 spans 15 amino acids. J lost 8 bases, V lost 6 bases, and 15 bases had no gene match. The germline gives CDR1 MNHEY, CDR2 SVGAGI. The CDR3 DNA is TGTGCCAGCAGCTCCCGACAGGGAGGAATTGGGGGCTACACCTTC. Residues: CASSSRQGGIGGYTF.

The chain uses TRBV7-9 and TRBJ1-3; unclear D gene. Germline V gene data show CDR1 as SEHNR and CDR2 as FQNEAQ (reference sequence). The CDR3 totals 16 residues. The V end lost 5 bases, the J end lost 0 bases, and 14 bases lay between the germline ends. In nucleotides, the CDR3 is TGTGCCAGCAGCCACATAGACGGAGACTCTGGAAACACCATATATTTT. Translation gives CASSHIDGDSGNTIYF.

A few counts support this clone. The chain combines TRBV7-2 with TRBJ1-2, with 8 bases identical to TRBD1. Germline V gene data show CDR1 as SGHTA and CDR2 as FQGNSA. The CDR3 has 16 amino acids. J was trimmed by 2 bases and V by 6 bases; bases with no gene match: 11. Here the CDR3 DNA reads TGTGCCAGCAGACGTCGGACAGGGATGGGAAACTATGGCTACACCTTC. Residues: CASRRRTGMGNYGYTF.

The chain combines TRBV10-1 with TRBJ2-1, with a tentative D call TRBD2 (5 bases). The CDR3 spans 15 residues. Germline values: CDR1 WNHNN, CDR2 SYGVQD (reference sequence). V gave up 4 bases and J gave up 2 bases, with 12 bases separating them. The CDR3 region is CASSALTGTYNEQFF. The CDR3, as DNA: TGCGCCAGCAGTGCTTTAACGGGGACCTACAATGAGCAGTTCTTC.

Comments on this clone: At one of its ends the junction is not consistent with the germline gene, which may arise from a read error. The rearrangement joins TRBV7-9 to TRBJ2-4, with D maybe TRBD2 (6 bases). The CDR3 totals 13 residues. Germline CDR1 is SEHNR and CDR2 is FQNEAQ (reference sequence). CDR3 in DNA: TGTTCCAGCAGCCCGGGACTCATAAACATTCAGTACTTC. Translated: CSSSPGLINIQYF. The complete variable domain, with remaining parts taken from reference TRBV7-9 and TRBJ2-4, reads DTGVSQNPRHKITKRGQNVTFRCDPISEHNRLYWYRQTLGQGPEFLTYFQNEAQLEKSRLLSDRFSAERPKGSFSTLEIQRTEQGDSAMYLCSSSPGLINIQYFGAGTRLSVL.

The chain recombines TRBV6-1 with TRBJ2-6, with 8 positions matching TRBD1. The length of the CDR3 is 15 residues. The germline V gene has CDR1 MNHNS and CDR2 SASEGT. V lost 10 bases, J lost 1 base, and 6 bases stayed unmatched. The CDR3 DNA reads TGTGCCATCCAGGGGGCGCGGTCTGGGGCCAACGTCCTGACTTTC. Protein sequence: CAIQGARSGANVLTF.

The chain links TRBV4-3 to TRBJ2-2, with TRBD2 matching over 9 bases. This CDR3 has 17 residues. CDR1 and CDR2 (germline): LGHNA, YSLEER. The ends lost 4 bases at V and 0 bases at J; junction bases unmatched: 6. CDR3 protein: CASSLSGLASNTGELFF. The DNA of the CDR3 is TGCGCCAGCAGCCTATCGGGACTAGCTTCGAACACCGGGGAGCTGTTTTTT.

The chain recombines TRBV5-1 with TRBJ1-2; D is perhaps TRBD1 (5 bases). This CDR3 is 14 amino acids long. V was pared by 0 bases and J by 6 bases, with 12 bases between. Germline V gene sequence: CDR1 SGHRS, CDR2 YFSETQ. CDR3 in DNA: TGCGCCAGCAGCTTGGACGTGGACAATAATGGCTACACCTTC. Its translation: CASSLDVDNNGYTF. Looking up the rest from reference TRBV5-1 and TRBJ1-2 gives the full variable domain: KAGVTQTPRYLIKTRGQQVTLSCSPISGHRSVSWYQQTPGQGLQFLFEYFSETQRNKGNFPGRFSGRQFSNSRSEMNVSTLELGDSALYLCASSLDVDNNGYTFGSGTRLTVV.

CDR3 sequence (DNA): TGCGCCAGCAGTGTTAGCGGAATAACCGGGGAGCTGTTTTTT. It codes for CASSVSGITGELFF. The chain employs TRBV10-1 and TRBJ2-2; possibly TRBD2 for D (6 bases). CDR3 size: 14 residues. In germline, CDR1 is WNHNN, CDR2 SYGVQD (reference sequence). V gave up 4 bases and J gave up 5 bases, with 11 bases separating them.

This clone was detected a few times. V gene TRBV28 combines with J gene TRBJ1-2; weak D call: TRBD1 (6 bases). The CDR3 is made up of 15 amino acids. The V and J ends lost 6 bases and 7 bases respectively, with 21 bases between them. The V gene's germline CDR1 is MDHEN and CDR2 SYDVKM. The DNA for the CDR3 is TGTGCCAGCAGCCCCCGCTTGGAAGGGGGTGGTGGCTACACCTTC. It is translated as CASSPRLEGGGGYTF.

V is TRBV30 and J is TRBJ2-7, with 9 bases matching TRBD1. Germline trimming cut 5 bases from V and 7 bases from J; bases unmatched to any gene: 12. CDR1 GTSNPN and CDR2 SVGIG come from the germline V gene (reference sequence). This CDR3 has 14 residues. The CDR3 region is CAWGFGTGIEEQYF. Here the CDR3 DNA reads TGTGCCTGGGGCTTCGGGACAGGGATTGAGGAGCAGTACTTC.

The gene calls are TRBV7-3 and TRBJ2-1; D ambiguous. Germline lookup yields CDR1 SGHTA and CDR2 FQGTGA. CDR3 size: 14 residues. V lost 0 bases and J lost 5, with 8 bases in between. Here the CDR3 DNA reads TGTGCCAGCAGCTTAACTCACGGAGACAATGAGCAGTTCTTC. Its translation is CASSLTHGDNEQFF. Complete variable domain (other parts from reference TRBV7-3 and TRBJ2-1): GAGVSQTPSNKVTEKGKYVELRCDPISGHTALYWYRQSLGQGPEFLIYFQGTGAADDSGLPNDRFFAVRPEGSVSTLKIQRTERGDSAVYLCASSLTHGDNEQFFGPGTRLTVL.

This clone was observed a handful of times. This chain links TRBV27 with TRBJ1-5, with D possibly being TRBD1 (6 bases). V lost 6 bases, J lost 1 base, and 10 bases lay in between. Per the germline V gene, CDR1 is MNHEY and CDR2 is SMNVEV (reference sequence). CDR3 length equals 14 residues. CDR3 protein: CASRTTGSNQPQHF. In DNA form, the CDR3 reads TGTGCCAGCAGGACAACAGGGAGCAATCAGCCCCAGCATTTT.

This chain links TRBV10-1 with TRBJ2-5; TRBD1 agrees at 8 bases. The J segment lost 0 bases and the V segment lost 11 bases, leaving 8 bases of the junction unmatched. The CDR3 sequence is 14 residues long. Germline V gives CDR1 WNHNN, CDR2 SYGVQD (reference sequence). CDR3 nucleotides: TGCGCCCTTCCAGGGGGCCGGTACCAAGAGACCCAGTACTTC. It specifies CALPGGRYQETQYF.

The rearrangement links TRBV7-9 to TRBJ1-3; D may be TRBD1 (5 bases). Germline V gives CDR1 SEHNR, CDR2 FQNEAQ (reference sequence). CDR3 length equals 17 residues. V lost 7 bases to trimming and J lost 1 base, with 20 bases between them. The CDR3 spells CASTGGAGGFSGNTIYF. CDR3 sequence (DNA): TGTGCCAGCACCGGAGGAGCGGGGGGGTTTTCTGGAAACACCATATATTTT.